A single sample is the source of the 7 T cell receptor beta chains below, sequenced in a study of Tregs in tolerant kidney transplant recipients (dated by TCRdb to about 2019). Library preparation used the immunoSEQ multiplex PCR assay. Imported from immuneACCESS, the table was reduced by TCRdb to in-frame sequences with V and J called. These copies leave out some clones; in studies compared against another copy, an unresolved V gene accounts for under half, and the cause of the remainder is not known. For this sample there are about 81,000 clones; 91% appear just once. The ten largest clones add up to 1.6% of the sample. The transplants used related donors with nonmyeloablative bone marrow transplantation, and mixed chimerism in the human trials was transient. Sequenced material: CD4+ T cells from blood (PBMCs), taken 24 months after the transplant. Every receptor here comes from a human patient who received a combined kidney and bone marrow transplant. The graft donor may be the source of some T cells after a transplant.

The sample holds one count of this clone. The chain uses TRBV28 and TRBJ2-2; tentatively, D is TRBD1 (5 bases). Germline CDR1 is MDHEN and CDR2 is SYDVKM. Trimming removed 5 bases from V and 7 bases from J, with 14 bases in between. The CDR3 totals 14 residues. CDR3 in amino acids: CASSLPQGIGELFF. In DNA form, the CDR3 reads TGTGCCAGCAGTCTCCCCCAGGGAATCGGGGAGCTGTTTTTT.

J is TRBJ1-1 and V is TRBV7-2; TRBD1 matches 8 bases. V lost 5 bases to trimming and J lost 4 bases; unmatched junction nucleotides: 12. Germline loops: CDR1 SGHTA, CDR2 FQGNSA. This CDR3 is 16 amino acids long. The CDR3 here is CASSVVQGAGGTEAFF. For the CDR3, the DNA is TGTGCCAGCAGCGTAGTTCAGGGGGCAGGCGGCACTGAAGCTTTCTTT.

This clone has a handful of counts. This sequence joins TRBV7-9 and TRBJ1-1; TRBD1 matches at 9 bases. This CDR3 is 12 amino acids long. Germline values: CDR1 SEHNR, CDR2 FQNEAQ (reference sequence). V lost 2 bases, J lost 10 bases, and 2 bases stayed unmatched. The CDR3: CASSLKDRGAFF. The CDR3 region has the DNA TGTGCCAGCAGCTTAAAGGACAGGGGAGCTTTCTTT.

The chain employs TRBV5-1 and TRBJ2-2; 11 positions agree with TRBD1. V was pared by 6 bases and J by 4 bases, with 2 bases of the junction left unmatched. CDR1 SGHRS and CDR2 YFSETQ come from the germline V gene. The CDR3 extends over 14 amino acids. The CDR3 DNA reads TGCGCCAGCAAAGGGACAGGGGGCACCGGGGAGCTGTTTTTT. Protein sequence: CASKGTGGTGELFF. Combining the CDR3 with reference TRBV5-1 and TRBJ2-2 gives the whole variable domain KAGVTQTPRYLIKTRGQQVTLSCSPISGHRSVSWYQQTPGQGLQFLFEYFSETQRNKGNFPGRFSGRQFSNSRSEMNVSTLELGDSALYLCASKGTGGTGELFFGEGSRLTVL.

This clone was seen a handful of times. The chain couples TRBV7-8 to TRBJ2-7; TRBD1 matches at 7 bases. V trimming: 7 bases; J trimming: 5 bases; junction bases outside the gene matches: 8. Per germline, CDR1 SGHVS and CDR2 FQNEAQ. The CDR3 consists of 13 residues. CDR3 nucleotide sequence: TGTGCCAGCAACGTCAGGGGGTACCACGAGCAGTACTTC. This encodes CASNVRGYHEQYF.

This clone turned up a few times. J is TRBJ1-3 and V is TRBV10-3, with TRBD1 as a possible D gene (5 bases). V lost 4 bases and J 0 bases, leaving 7 bases between the germline ends. CDR1 is ENHRY, CDR2 SYGVKD, per germline. CDR3 size: 14 residues. CDR3 sequence reads: CAISVGGSGNTIYF. CDR3 nucleotide sequence: TGTGCCATCAGTGTGGGGGGCTCTGGAAACACCATATATTTT.

This chain joins TRBV16 and TRBJ2-3; no definite D call. The V and J ends lost 5 bases and 0 bases respectively, with 6 bases between them. The CDR3 runs 13 residues. Germline loops: CDR1 KGHSY, CDR2 FQNENV. The chain's CDR3 is CASSFYSTDTQYF. CDR3 DNA sequence: TGTGCCAGCAGCTTCTATAGCACAGATACGCAGTATTTT.